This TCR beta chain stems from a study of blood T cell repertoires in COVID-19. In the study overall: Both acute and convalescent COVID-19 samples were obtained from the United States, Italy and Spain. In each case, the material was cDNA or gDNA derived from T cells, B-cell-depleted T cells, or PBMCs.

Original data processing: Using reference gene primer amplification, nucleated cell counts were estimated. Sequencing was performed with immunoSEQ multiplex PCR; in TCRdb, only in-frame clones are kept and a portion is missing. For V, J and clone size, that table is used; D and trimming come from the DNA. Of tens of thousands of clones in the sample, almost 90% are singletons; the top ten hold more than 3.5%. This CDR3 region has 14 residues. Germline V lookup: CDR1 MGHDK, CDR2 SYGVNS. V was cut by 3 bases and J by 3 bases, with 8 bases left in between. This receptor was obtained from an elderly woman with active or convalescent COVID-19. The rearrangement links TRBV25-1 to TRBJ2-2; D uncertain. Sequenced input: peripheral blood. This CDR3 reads CASSDQRDTGELFF. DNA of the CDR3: TGTGCCAGCAGTGACCAACGGGACACCGGGGAGCTGTTTTTT.